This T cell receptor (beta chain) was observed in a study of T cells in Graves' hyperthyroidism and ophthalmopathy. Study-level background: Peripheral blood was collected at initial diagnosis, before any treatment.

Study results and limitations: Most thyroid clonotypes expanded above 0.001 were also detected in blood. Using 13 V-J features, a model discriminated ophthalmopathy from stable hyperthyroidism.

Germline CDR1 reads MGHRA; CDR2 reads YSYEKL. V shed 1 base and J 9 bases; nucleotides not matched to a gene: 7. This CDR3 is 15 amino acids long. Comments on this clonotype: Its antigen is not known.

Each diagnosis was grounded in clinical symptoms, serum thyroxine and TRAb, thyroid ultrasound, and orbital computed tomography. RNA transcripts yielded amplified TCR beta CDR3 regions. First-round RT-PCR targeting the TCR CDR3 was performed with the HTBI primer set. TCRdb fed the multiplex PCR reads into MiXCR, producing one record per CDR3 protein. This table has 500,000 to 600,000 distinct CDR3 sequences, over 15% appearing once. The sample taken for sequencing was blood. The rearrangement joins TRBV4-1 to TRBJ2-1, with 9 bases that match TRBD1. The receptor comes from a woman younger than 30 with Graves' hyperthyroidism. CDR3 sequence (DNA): TGCGCCAGCAGCCAAGGGGACAGGGTATCCGGTGAGCAGTTCTTC. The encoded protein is CASSQGDRVSGEQFF.